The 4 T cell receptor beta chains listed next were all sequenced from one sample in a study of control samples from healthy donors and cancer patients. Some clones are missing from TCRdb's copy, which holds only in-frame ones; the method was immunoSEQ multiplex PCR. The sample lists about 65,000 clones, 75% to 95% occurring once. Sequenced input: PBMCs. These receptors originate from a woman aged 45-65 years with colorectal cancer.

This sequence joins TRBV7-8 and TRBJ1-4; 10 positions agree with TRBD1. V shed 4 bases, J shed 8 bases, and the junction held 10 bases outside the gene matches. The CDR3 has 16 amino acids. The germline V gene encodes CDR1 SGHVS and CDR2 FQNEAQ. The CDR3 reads CASSSPRQGAGEKLFF. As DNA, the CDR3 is TGTGCCAGCAGCTCCCCGCGACAGGGGGCCGGGGAAAAACTGTTTTTT.

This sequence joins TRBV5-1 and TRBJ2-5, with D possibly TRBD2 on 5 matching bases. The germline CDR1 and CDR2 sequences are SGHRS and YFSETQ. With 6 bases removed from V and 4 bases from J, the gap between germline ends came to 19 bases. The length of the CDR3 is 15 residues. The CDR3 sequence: CASTSAAAVGETQYF. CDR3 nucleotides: TGCGCCAGCACGTCAGCGGCAGCCGTGGGAGAGACCCAGTACTTC.

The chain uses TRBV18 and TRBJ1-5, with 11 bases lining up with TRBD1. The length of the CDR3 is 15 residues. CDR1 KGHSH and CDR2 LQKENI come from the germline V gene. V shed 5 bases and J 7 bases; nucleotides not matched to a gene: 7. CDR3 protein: CASSAADRGPQPQHF. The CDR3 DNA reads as TGTGCCAGCTCAGCAGCGGACAGGGGGCCCCAGCCCCAGCATTTT.

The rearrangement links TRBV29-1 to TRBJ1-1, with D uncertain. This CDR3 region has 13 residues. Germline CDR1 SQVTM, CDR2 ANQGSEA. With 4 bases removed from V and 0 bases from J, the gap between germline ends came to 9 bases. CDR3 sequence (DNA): TGCAGCGTTGGGTTGGAGATGAACACTGAAGCTTTCTTT. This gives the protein CSVGLEMNTEAFF.